Listed below are T cell receptor beta chains from one sample, sequenced in a study of T cell repertoires in cytomegalovirus infection. MiXCR, applied by TCRdb to the reads, yields one record per CDR3 protein. This table has about 490,000 distinct CDR3 sequences, approximately 17% appearing once. Source material: CD8+ T cells from PBMCs. Source of these receptors: a human donor in good health (CMV status not recorded). Some clones in this sample may be carry-over from other donors' samples. CDR3s include the opening cysteine and the closing phenylalanine or tryptophan. D genes are given only for firm matches. The listing skips clone size in some rows; elsewhere it reads once, few, many or a size class.

CDR3 DNA: TGTGCCAGCCAAGGGGCCAAAAACATTCAGTACTTC
CDR3 protein: CASQGAKNIQYF
J gene: TRBJ2-4
clone size: NA
V gene: TRBV19
D gene: NA

CDR3 DNA: TGTGCCAGCAGCACTACCGGGACAGGGGCTTCTGAAGCTTTCTTT
CDR3 protein: CASSTTGTGASEAFF
J gene: TRBJ1-1
clone size: once
V gene: TRBV9
D gene: TRBD1

CDR3 DNA: TGTGCCAGCAGTATAAGCGGGAGACCCTACAATGAGCAGTTCTTC
CDR3 protein: CASSISGRPYNEQFF
J gene: TRBJ2-1
clone size: NA
V gene: TRBV28
D gene: TRBD2

CDR3 DNA: TGTGCCAGCAGCCCCATGACGGACGGGAATTCACCCCTCCACTTT
CDR3 protein: CASSPMTDGNSPLHF
J gene: TRBJ1-6
clone size: many
V gene: TRBV7-6
D gene: NA

CDR3 DNA: TGTGCCAGCAGTTCGACAGGGGGCCGCCTTGATACGCAGTATTTT
CDR3 protein: CASSSTGGRLDTQYF
J gene: TRBJ2-3
clone size: NA
V gene: TRBV28
D gene: TRBD1

CDR3 DNA: TGTGCCAGCAGTCTCACCTACAACACTGAAGCTTTCTTT
CDR3 protein: CASSLTYNTEAFF
J gene: TRBJ1-1
clone size: few
V gene: TRBV27
D gene: NA

CDR3 DNA: TGTGCCAGCAGCCCCGGGAGGGACGAGCAGTACTTC
CDR3 protein: CASSPGRDEQYF
J gene: TRBJ2-7
clone size: many
V gene: TRBV9
D gene: TRBD2

CDR3 DNA: TGTGCCAGCAGTCTGACAGCGAGCGATGGCTACTACTTC
CDR3 protein: CASSLTASDGYYF
J gene: TRBJ1-2
clone size: once
V gene: TRBV27
D gene: NA

CDR3 DNA: TGTGCCAGCACCCCCGGAGGGGACGGATACAATGAGCAGTTCTTC
CDR3 protein: CASTPGGDGYNEQFF
J gene: TRBJ2-1
clone size: NA
V gene: TRBV9
D gene: NA

CDR3 DNA: TGTGCCAGCAGCTTATGGGCCAGGGGCCCGGGGGACACTGAAGCTTTCTTT
CDR3 protein: CASSLWARGPGDTEAFF
J gene: TRBJ1-1
clone size: many
V gene: TRBV11-2
D gene: NA

CDR3 DNA: TGTGCCAGCAGCTTACTAGGGACTAGCGGGGGGATCACAGATACGCAGTATTTT
CDR3 protein: CASSLLGTSGGITDTQYF
J gene: TRBJ2-3
clone size: many
V gene: TRBV7-3
D gene: TRBD2

CDR3 DNA: TGTGCCAGCAGCTACATAATTGGTCCTGGGGCCAACGTCCTGACTTTC
CDR3 protein: CASSYIIGPGANVLTF
J gene: TRBJ2-6
clone size: many
V gene: TRBV11-2
D gene: NA

CDR3 DNA: TGTGCCACCAGAGGGGGTGGTGAGCAGTTCTTC
CDR3 protein: CATRGGGEQFF
J gene: TRBJ2-1
clone size: few
V gene: TRBV15
D gene: NA

CDR3 DNA: TGTGCCAGCAGGACGACAGGGGAAGATGGAGATACGCAGTATTTT
CDR3 protein: CASRTTGEDGDTQYF
J gene: TRBJ2-3
clone size: many
V gene: TRBV6-1
D gene: TRBD1

CDR3 DNA: TGTGCCAGCAGCTTCCAAGTCGACAGGGGCTGGTACAATGAGCAGTTCTTC
CDR3 protein: CASSFQVDRGWYNEQFF
J gene: TRBJ2-1
clone size: many
V gene: TRBV7-6
D gene: TRBD1

CDR3 DNA: TGTGCCAGCAGCTTAGCGTCTTCACGCTACAATGAGCAGTTCTTC
CDR3 protein: CASSLASSRYNEQFF
J gene: TRBJ2-1
clone size: many
V gene: TRBV7-9
D gene: NA

CDR3 DNA: TGTGCCAGCAGCGAGGGACTAGCGGGGTACTCCTACAATGAGCAGTTCTTC
CDR3 protein: CASSEGLAGYSYNEQFF
J gene: TRBJ2-1
clone size: many
V gene: TRBV7-8
D gene: TRBD2

CDR3 DNA: TGTGCCAGCACCCATCCGAGCGGGGACAATGAGCAGTTCTTC
CDR3 protein: CASTHPSGDNEQFF
J gene: TRBJ2-1
clone size: many
V gene: TRBV7-9
D gene: TRBD2

CDR3 DNA: TGTGCCAGCAGTTTGAGTCCGGGACAGGGCGTCACCGGGGAGCTGTTTTTT
CDR3 protein: CASSLSPGQGVTGELFF
J gene: TRBJ2-2
clone size: NA
V gene: TRBV28
D gene: TRBD1

CDR3 DNA: TGCGCCAGCAGCCAAGCTGGGACACAAGAGACCCAGTACTTC
CDR3 protein: CASSQAGTQETQYF
J gene: TRBJ2-5
clone size: many
V gene: TRBV4-1
D gene: NA

CDR3 DNA: TGTGCCAGCAGCCCCCAGACTAGCGGGAGTATGAGGGGGGAGCTGTTTTTT
CDR3 protein: CASSPQTSGSMRGELFF
J gene: TRBJ2-2
clone size: NA
V gene: TRBV4-2
D gene: TRBD2

CDR3 DNA: TGTGCCAGCAGTGGGACTAAAAACATTCAGTACTTC
CDR3 protein: CASSGTKNIQYF
J gene: TRBJ2-4
clone size: many
V gene: TRBV6-1
D gene: NA

CDR3 DNA: TGTGCCAGCAGCCAAGAACAGGGGGTGAATTCACCCCTCCACTTT
CDR3 protein: CASSQEQGVNSPLHF
J gene: TRBJ1-6
clone size: NA
V gene: TRBV4-2
D gene: TRBD1

CDR3 DNA: TGTGCCAGCAGTGGCGGGGGTGGATGGGCAGATACGCAGTTTTTT
CDR3 protein: CASSGGGGWADTQFF
J gene: TRBJ2-3
clone size: once
V gene: TRBV6-5
D gene: TRBD2

CDR3 DNA: TGCGCCAGCAGCTCCTCGGCGGGGGTCTACAATGAGCAGTTCTTC
CDR3 protein: CASSSSAGVYNEQFF
J gene: TRBJ2-1
clone size: NA
V gene: TRBV5-1
D gene: TRBD2

CDR3 DNA: TGCAGTGCTAGCCTGGACCGCTCCTACGAGCAGTACTTC
CDR3 protein: CSASLDRSYEQYF
J gene: TRBJ2-7
clone size: few
V gene: TRBV20-1
D gene: NA